The 7 T cell receptor beta chains reported below all come from one sample, sequenced in a study of blood T cell repertoires in COVID-19. Profiling relied on immunoSEQ multiplex PCR, and the TCRdb table lists in-frame clones only, not all of them. There are about 98,000 clones in the sample; around 80% occur only once, and 15% to 20% lies in the top ten. Sample: peripheral blood. The source of these receptors is a man at least 80 years old with acute or convalescent COVID-19.

The chain carries TRBV30 and TRBJ1-6; TRBD1 agrees at 8 bases. Germline CDR1 is GTSNPN and CDR2 is SVGIG (reference sequence). This CDR3 region has 15 residues. V shed 2 bases, J shed 6 bases, and the junction held 6 bases outside the gene matches. DNA of the CDR3: TGTGCCTGGAGTATCCGGGACAGGAGTAATTCACCCCTCCACTTT. Its translation: CAWSIRDRSNSPLHF.

J is TRBJ2-7 and V is TRBV28, with D possibly matching TRBD1 (5 bases). Germline-derived CDR1 and CDR2 are MDHEN and SYDVKM. The CDR3 has 18 residues. The V and J ends lost 5 bases and 3 bases respectively, with 26 bases between them. Here the CDR3 reads CASSTGDSSNPFDYEQYF. The CDR3 DNA sequence: TGTGCCAGCAGTACAGGAGATAGTTCGAACCCCTTTGACTACGAGCAGTACTTC.

The V call is TRBV5-1, the J call TRBJ2-5, with TRBD2 matching over 7 bases. Germline lookup yields CDR1 SGHRS and CDR2 YFSETQ. This CDR3 spans 15 amino acids. Trimming at V came to 1 base and at J to 2 bases, leaving 5 bases not matched to a gene. The DNA of the CDR3 is TGCGCCAGCAGCTTGAGGTCTAGCGGACAAGAGACCCAGTACTTC. Its translation is CASSLRSSGQETQYF.

The chain has TRBV6-5 and TRBJ2-1; TRBD1 aligns across 7 bases. Germline CDR1 reads MNHEY; CDR2 reads SVGAGI. With 5 bases clipped from V and 3 bases from J, the junction kept 1 base outside the gene matches. CDR3 length: 13 amino acids. CDR3 sequence (DNA): TGTGCCAGCAGTCGGGACAGCTACAATGAGCAGTTCTTC. This encodes CASSRDSYNEQFF.

This clone was detected only once. The chain joins TRBV2 to TRBJ1-5, with D possibly matching TRBD1 (5 bases). CDR1 is SNHLY and CDR2 is FYNNEI in the germline V gene. There are 14 residues in the CDR3. Trimming shortened V by 4 bases and J by 4 bases, and 11 bases separated the two germline ends. For the CDR3, the DNA is TGTGCCAGCAGTGGTAGACAGTTGAATCAGCCCCAGCATTTT. It translates to CASSGRQLNQPQHF.

The V gene is TRBV10-2, the J gene TRBJ1-1, with TRBD1 matching over 9 bases. V lost 6 bases, J lost 1 base, and 3 bases stayed unmatched. Germline V lookup: CDR1 WSHSY, CDR2 SAAADI. The CDR3 totals 14 residues. The CDR3 loop reads CASRLQGANTEAFF. In DNA, the CDR3 is TGCGCCAGCAGACTACAGGGGGCGAACACTGAAGCTTTCTTT.

This chain uses TRBV30 with TRBJ1-1, with 9 bases aligning to TRBD1. The CDR3 has 14 amino acids. The V gene end was trimmed by 8 bases and the J gene end by 4 bases; junction bases not matched to a gene: 11. The V gene's germline CDR1 is GTSNPN and CDR2 SVGIG (reference sequence). The CDR3 DNA is TGTGCCCTGGCCGGGGACAGGGTTAGCACTGAAGCTTTCTTT. Residues: CALAGDRVSTEAFF. Drawing the rest from reference TRBV30 and TRBJ1-1, the complete variable domain is SQTIHQWPATLVQPVGSPLSLECTVEGTSNPNLYWYRQAAGRGLQLLFYSVGIGQISSEVPQNLSASRPQDRQFILSSKKLLLSDSGFYLCALAGDRVSTEAFFGQGTRLTVV.